This TCR beta chain was sequenced for a study of blood T cell repertoires in COVID-19. Ages ranged from about 18 to 89 years, with residence in 24 US areas. Germline lookup yields CDR1 LGHNA and CDR2 YSLEER. J was trimmed by 7 bases and V by 4 bases; bases with no gene match: 5. The length of the CDR3 is 13 residues. Original processing methods: Estimation of nucleated cell counts relied on the amplification of reference gene primers. Sequenced by immunoSEQ multiplex PCR; TCRdb stores in-frame clones only, minus some. V and J calls and clone size are as listed in that table; D and trimming were resolved from the DNA. Of hundreds of thousands of clones listed, roughly 90% are singletons.

The specimen sequenced was PBMCs or T cells enriched from blood (not recorded which). The rearrangement links TRBV4-3 to TRBJ1-1; 8 nucleotides agree with TRBD1. The TCR was taken from a woman aged 25-40 years who had recovered from COVID-19. CDR3 residues: CASSPRQGIEAFF. CDR3 coding DNA: TGCGCCAGCAGCCCCCGACAGGGGATTGAAGCTTTCTTT.